A single sample gave rise to the 27 T cell receptor beta chains below, sequenced in a study of blood T cell repertoires in COVID-19. Clones were sequenced by immunoSEQ multiplex PCR, and TCRdb holds only the in-frame ones, with some missing. The table lists roughly 40,000 clones, roughly 88% of them singletons. The specimen was peripheral blood. These receptors all come from a woman in her sixties or seventies with acute or convalescent COVID-19.

The chain joins TRBV9 to TRBJ2-5; possible D gene TRBD1, 6 bases. The V end lost 4 bases, the J end lost 5 bases, and 15 bases lay between the germline ends. Germline loops: CDR1 SGDLS, CDR2 YYNGEE. The CDR3 covers 14 residues. CDR3 residues: CASSFLEGGETQYF. CDR3 DNA: TGTGCCAGCAGCTTCCTCGAAGGGGGTGAGACCCAGTACTTC.

V usage is TRBV11-2 and J usage is TRBJ2-1; possibly TRBD2 for D (5 bases). The V gene lost 5 bases and the J gene lost 1 base, with 9 bases spanning the gap. Germline V gene lookup returns CDR1 SGHAT and CDR2 FQNNGV. The CDR3 contains 14 residues. The CDR3 sequence is CASSGLYSYNEQFF. In DNA form, the CDR3 reads TGTGCCAGCAGCGGACTGTATTCCTACAATGAGCAGTTCTTC.

The gene calls are TRBV4-1 and TRBJ2-3; 12 bases map to TRBD1. V lost 4 bases to trimming and J lost 2 bases; unmatched junction nucleotides: 4. The CDR3 is 16 amino acids. Germline V gene lookup returns CDR1 MGHRA and CDR2 YSYEKL. Here the CDR3 reads CASSPGQGAPTDTQYF. The CDR3 DNA reads TGCGCCAGCAGCCCGGGACAGGGGGCCCCCACAGATACGCAGTATTTT.

This CDR3 reads CASSNLRSTDTQYF. CDR3 nucleotides: TGTGCCAGCAGCAACCTACGTAGCACAGATACGCAGTATTTT. The chain has TRBV13 and TRBJ2-3; no reliable D call. V lost 5 bases to trimming and J lost 0 bases, with 9 bases between them. The CDR3 contains 14 residues. The germline gives CDR1 PRHDT, CDR2 FYEKMQ (reference sequence).

This sequence joins TRBV10-3 and TRBJ1-3, with no clear D. The CDR3 loop spans 15 amino acids. The germline V gene encodes CDR1 ENHRY and CDR2 SYGVKD. Trimming left V 0 bases short and J 3 bases short, with 9 bases between. CDR3 DNA sequence: TGTGCCATCAGTGAGTCCGCGGAGTATGGAAACACCATATATTTT. Protein sequence: CAISESAEYGNTIYF.

The chain combines TRBV9 with TRBJ2-2; possibly TRBD1 for D (5 bases). The CDR3 has 15 residues. Trimming shortened V by 1 base and J by 4 bases, and 11 bases separated the two germline ends. In germline, CDR1 is SGDLS, CDR2 YYNGEE. The CDR3 DNA is TGTGCCAGCAGCGTAATAGGGGTGGGCACCGGGGAGCTGTTTTTT. It encodes CASSVIGVGTGELFF.

V usage is TRBV7-9 and J usage is TRBJ2-2; TRBD2 is a possible D gene (6 bases). V was pared by 5 bases and J by 3 bases, with 13 bases between. The CDR3 covers 15 residues. Germline V gene lookup returns CDR1 SEHNR and CDR2 FQNEAQ (reference sequence). CDR3 DNA sequence: TGTGCCAGCAGCCCCTTAGCGGATTACACCGGGGAGCTGTTTTTT. Amino acid sequence: CASSPLADYTGELFF.

The chain carries TRBV29-1 and TRBJ2-7; the D gene is possibly TRBD1 (5 bases). Germline V gene data show CDR1 as SQVTM and CDR2 as ANQGSEA. V lost 2 bases and J 1 base, leaving 9 bases between the germline ends. The CDR3 is 13 amino acids. The CDR3 DNA is TGCAGCGTTGAAAGGCAGGGATCCTACGAGCAGTACGTC. It yields the protein CSVERQGSYEQYV.

This clone was seen once. The genes are TRBV6-6 and TRBJ2-1; 14 nucleotides match TRBD2. Germline V CDR1 and CDR2: MNHNY, SVGAGI (reference sequence). Germline trimming cut 6 bases from V and 5 bases from J; bases unmatched to any gene: 27. This CDR3 comprises 23 residues. The CDR3 DNA sequence: TGTGCCAGCAGCTACACCACTCGGGCTGTGGGACTAGCGGGAGCAGGGGGCCACAATGAGCAGTTCTTC. Its translation is CASSYTTRAVGLAGAGGHNEQFF.

J is TRBJ2-1 and V is TRBV25-1; possible D gene TRBD1, 5 bases. The germline V gene has CDR1 MGHDK and CDR2 SYGVNS. The CDR3 sequence is 14 residues long. Trimming pared 4 bases from V and 5 bases from J, leaving 12 bases between. The CDR3 sequence: CASSGQGTHNEQFF. CDR3 in DNA: TGTGCCAGCAGTGGGCAGGGCACCCACAATGAGCAGTTCTTC.

The table lists this clone with a count of one. The chain is built from TRBV5-1 and TRBJ2-5; TRBD2 matches at 11 bases. Trimming took 4 bases from V and 5 from J; bases not matched to a gene: 10. The CDR3 length is 16 residues. Germline-derived CDR1 and CDR2 are SGHRS and YFSETQ. In nucleotides, the CDR3 is TGCGCCAGCAGCCGCTCACTAGCGGGAGTTCGGGAGACCCAGTACTTC. Its translation: CASSRSLAGVRETQYF.

This clone showed up just once. This sequence joins TRBV2 and TRBJ2-2; 8 bases align to TRBD2. The V segment lost 2 bases and the J segment 1 base; nucleotides outside the gene matches: 3. The CDR3 length is 16 residues. Germline CDR1 and CDR2: SNHLY and FYNNEI. CDR3 coding DNA: TGTGCCAGCAGTGAACCCGGGGGGGAGAACACCGGGGAGCTGTTTTTT. Residues: CASSEPGGENTGELFF.

This sequence joins TRBV6-4 and TRBJ2-3, with 11 bases fitting TRBD2. This CDR3 is 15 amino acids long. Trimming cost V 6 bases and J 2 bases; bases outside gene matches: 4. The V gene's germline CDR1 is MRHNA and CDR2 SNTAGT. CDR3 in amino acids: CASSQLAGDTDTQYF. The CDR3 DNA reads TGTGCCAGCAGCCAACTAGCGGGGGACACAGATACGCAGTATTTT.

This clone was counted a few times. The rearrangement uses TRBV4-3 and TRBJ1-2; D gene uncertain. Germline V gene lookup returns CDR1 LGHNA and CDR2 YSLEER. The V end was cut by 3 bases, the J end by 4 bases, with 12 bases between. This CDR3 is 14 amino acids long. CDR3 nucleotide sequence: TGCGCCAGCAGCCAGGGTGACACCCTCTATGGCTACACCTTC. Translation: CASSQGDTLYGYTF.

Concerning this clone: Other DNA sequences in this specimen translate into the identical CDR3. This chain connects TRBV11-3 to TRBJ2-3; D may be TRBD2 (5 bases). This CDR3 comprises 15 residues. V lost 1 base to trimming and J lost 1 base, with 9 bases between them. Looked up from germline, CDR1 is SGHNT and CDR2 is YENEEA. Here the CDR3 reads CASSLAGSGTDTQYF. The CDR3 bases are TGTGCCAGCAGCTTAGCGGGGTCCGGCACAGATACGCAGTATTTT.

This CDR3 is CASSQEAADRVWGYTF. CDR3 DNA sequence: TGTGCCAGCAGCCAAGAAGCAGCGGACAGGGTTTGGGGCTACACCTTC. The gene calls are TRBV4-2 and TRBJ1-2; 8 bases agree with TRBD1. Germline loops: CDR1 LGHNA, CDR2 YNFKEQ. V gave up 0 bases and J gave up 8 bases; unmatched junction bases: 11. The CDR3 spans 16 residues.

The chain has TRBV5-5 and TRBJ2-7; D possibly corresponds to TRBD2 (5 bases). CDR1 is SGHKS, CDR2 YYEKEE, per germline (reference sequence). The CDR3 is 12 amino acids. V lost 2 bases, J lost 5 bases, and 8 bases lay in between. The CDR3 protein is CASSFLANEQYV. CDR3 nucleotide sequence: TGTGCCAGCAGCTTTTTAGCGAACGAGCAGTACGTC.

This clone was seen more than once but under ten times. The genes are TRBV6-2 or TRBV6-3 and TRBJ2-1; a possible D gene is TRBD2 (7 bases). The V end was cut by 4 bases, the J end by 5 bases, with 21 bases between. The CDR3 covers 17 residues. Per germline, CDR1 MNHEY and CDR2 SVGEGT. The CDR3 here is CASSSSRAGGPNNEQFF. DNA of the CDR3: TGTGCCAGCAGTTCTTCCCGGGCCGGGGGGCCCAACAATGAGCAGTTCTTC.

This chain links TRBV29-1 with TRBJ2-5; TRBD1 matches 10 bases. The CDR3 runs 12 residues. V lost 7 bases and J lost 5; bases outside the gene matches: 4. Per germline, CDR1 SQVTM and CDR2 ANQGSEA. The CDR3 DNA reads TGCAGCGCCCGGACAGGGGGGGAGACCCAGTACTTC. It is translated as CSARTGGETQYF.

The CDR3 loop is CASSLSPSGIAGELFF. The CDR3 nucleotides are TGTGCCAGCAGTTTAAGTCCTAGCGGGATCGCCGGGGAGCTGTTTTTT. The chain recombines TRBV27 with TRBJ2-2, with 9 bases matching TRBD2. J gave up 6 bases and V 2 bases, and 7 bases lay outside the gene matches. The CDR3 consists of 16 residues. Germline CDR1 and CDR2: MNHEY and SMNVEV (reference sequence).

The gene calls are TRBV11-2 and TRBJ1-2, with unresolved D. Trimming shortened V by 6 bases and J by 4 bases, and 15 bases separated the two germline ends. CDR1 and CDR2 (germline): SGHAT, FQNNGV. CDR3 length: 14 residues. The CDR3 loop reads CASSWAGLSYGYTF. CDR3 bases: TGTGCCAGCAGTTGGGCGGGGTTGAGCTATGGCTACACCTTC.

The chain uses TRBV20-1 and TRBJ1-6; 7 bases agree with TRBD1. Germline loops: CDR1 DFQATT, CDR2 SNEGSKA (reference sequence). The CDR3 contains 15 residues. Trimming took 3 bases from V and 2 from J; bases not matched to a gene: 4. The CDR3 DNA sequence: TGCAGTGCTAGTTACAGGGGCGCCTATAATTCACCCCTCCACTTT. Translating gives CSASYRGAYNSPLHF.

The chain employs TRBV9 and TRBJ2-1; D is uncertain. The CDR3 is made up of 14 amino acids. CDR1 is SGDLS, CDR2 YYNGEE, per germline. The V gene lost 0 bases and the J gene lost 8 bases, with 12 bases spanning the gap. DNA for the CDR3: TGTGCCAGCAGCGTAGCTTCGCGTCCGGATGAGCAGTTCTTC. Amino acids: CASSVASRPDEQFF. The variable domain in full, with the rest retrieved from reference TRBV9 and TRBJ2-1, is DSGVTQTPKHLITATGQRVTLRCSPRSGDLSVYWYQQSLDQGLQFLIQYYNGEERAKGNILERFSAQQFPDLHSELNLSSLELGDSALYFCASSVASRPDEQFFGPGTRLTVL.

The genes are TRBV7-8 and TRBJ1-6, with 8 bases matching TRBD1. Germline CDR1 and CDR2: SGHVS and FQNEAQ. V lost 5 bases to trimming and J lost 8 bases; unmatched junction nucleotides: 5. The CDR3 is 14 residues long. The CDR3 here is CASSLGQGYSPLHF. CDR3 bases: TGTGCCAGCAGCCTCGGACAGGGTTATTCACCCCTCCACTTT.

V gene TRBV3-1 (or the pseudogene TRBV3-2) combines with J gene TRBJ1-6; a weak D match, TRBD1 (5 bases). CDR1 and CDR2 from the germline V gene are LGHDT and YNNKEL (reference sequence). Trimming removed 4 bases at V and 7 bases at J, with 20 bases between. The CDR3 runs 17 residues. The CDR3 protein is CASSRIAGQGGNSPLHF. CDR3 DNA: TGTGCCAGCAGCCGTATTGCGGGGCAGGGAGGAAATTCACCCCTCCACTTT.

The V gene is TRBV3-1 (or the pseudogene TRBV3-2), the J gene TRBJ1-2; 7 bases map to TRBD1. Germline V gene lookup returns CDR1 LGHDT and CDR2 YNNKEL (reference sequence). The CDR3 extends over 13 amino acids. The J segment lost 8 bases and the V segment lost 1 base, leaving 4 bases of the junction unmatched. CDR3 region: CASSQATGDGYTF. The CDR3 DNA is TGTGCCAGCAGCCAAGCAACAGGGGACGGCTACACCTTC.

This chain connects TRBV5-4 to TRBJ2-1, with D tentatively TRBD2 (7 bases). The CDR3 spans 16 residues. V was clipped by 0 bases and J by 7 bases, with 17 bases between them. The germline CDR1 and CDR2 sequences are SGHNT and YYREEE (reference sequence). The CDR3 protein is CASSLVAGAKVNEQFF. In DNA form, the CDR3 reads TGTGCCAGCAGCTTGGTGGCGGGGGCAAAGGTGAATGAGCAGTTCTTC.